This T cell receptor beta chain was sequenced for a study of blood T cell repertoires in COVID-19. Produced via immunoSEQ multiplex PCR; TCRdb's table is partial and in-frame only. The sample carries 150,000 to 200,000 clones, approximately 84% recorded once. The CDR3 is made up of 14 amino acids. The germline V gene encodes CDR1 SGHRS and CDR2 YFSETQ. V lost 1 base, J lost 4 bases, and 11 bases lay in between. This rearrangement joins TRBV5-1 to TRBJ1-2; TRBD1 might be the D (6 bases). The specimen sequenced was peripheral blood. The clonotype originates from a human donor with acute or convalescent COVID-19. The donor label of this sample is uncertain. The chain's CDR3 is CASSLMDSSYGYTF. DNA for the CDR3: TGCGCCAGCAGCTTGATGGACAGTAGCTATGGCTACACCTTC.